Below are 17 T cell receptor beta chains sequenced from a single sample in a study of PD-1 blockade in classical Hodgkin lymphoma. Described time point: cycle 4 day 1 (C4D1), after more than 5 weeks of nivolumab. After autologous stem cell transplantation all patients relapsed, and prior brentuximab vedotin exposure differed between cohorts. Investigators obtained CD8+ T cells from thawed PBMCs by magnetic negative selection. Clones were sequenced by immunoSEQ multiplex PCR, and TCRdb holds only the in-frame ones, with some missing. Of some 20,000 clones listed, about nine tenths are singletons. Sequences were derived from CD8+ T cells from blood, sampled before the fourth cycle of nivolumab. The receptors shown here come from a human donor with classical Hodgkin lymphoma.

The chain is built from TRBV9 and TRBJ2-1; a weak D match, TRBD2 (7 bases). Germline V lookup: CDR1 SGDLS, CDR2 YYNGEE. V was clipped by 3 bases and J by 4 bases, with 20 bases between them. This CDR3 comprises 17 residues. The CDR3 DNA is TGTGCCAGCAGCGCAAAACGGGGGGCCCTCCCGTACAATGAGCAGTTCTTC. Residues: CASSAKRGALPYNEQFF.

This clone came up a few times. The CDR3: CASSFDRVDRYGYTF. The CDR3 coding sequence is TGTGCCAGCAGCTTCGACAGGGTGGATAGGTATGGCTACACCTTC. J is TRBJ1-2 and V is TRBV5-6, with TRBD1 matching over 7 bases. V dropped 2 bases and J dropped 5; count of bases not matched to a gene: 9. Per germline, CDR1 SGHDT and CDR2 YYEEEE. CDR3 size: 15 residues.

The J gene is TRBJ2-5, the V gene TRBV28; possible D gene TRBD1, 5 bases. The CDR3 has 15 residues. Germline assignment: CDR1 MDHEN and CDR2 SYDVKM. V dropped 2 bases and J dropped 4 bases, with 14 bases sitting between them. CDR3 residues: CASSLRTLRGETQYF. The CDR3 DNA follows: TGTGCCAGCAGTTTAAGAACGTTAAGGGGAGAGACCCAGTACTTC.

This clone was recorded only once. V is TRBV27 and J is TRBJ1-5; D may be TRBD1 (5 bases). The CDR3 is 16 amino acids. In germline, CDR1 is MNHEY, CDR2 SMNVEV (reference sequence). The germline V and J ends were trimmed by 6 bases and 5 bases, with 20 bases remaining between them. CDR3 in DNA: TGTGCCAGCAGCCGATTGAGTGGGGCTCGCGATCAGCCCCAGCATTTT. Encoded protein: CASSRLSGARDQPQHF.

The genes are TRBV10-3 and TRBJ2-7; 13 bases match TRBD2. After removal of 6 bases from V and 3 bases from J, the junction contained 17 bases not matched to a gene. The V gene's germline CDR1 is ENHRY and CDR2 SYGVKD. The CDR3 runs to 19 residues. Written as DNA, the CDR3 is TGTGCCATCAGGACAGGGAGGTCGACTAGCGGGAGGTTGCTCTACGAGCAGTACTTC. Translated: CAIRTGRSTSGRLLYEQYF.

The chain couples TRBV19 to TRBJ2-1, with 8 positions matching TRBD1. V lost 4 bases, J lost 8 bases, and 4 bases stayed unmatched. The CDR3 length is 13 residues. The germline gives CDR1 LNHDA, CDR2 SQIVND (reference sequence). This chain's CDR3 is CASSRTGFYEQFF. The CDR3 DNA sequence: TGTGCCAGTAGTAGGACAGGGTTCTATGAGCAGTTCTTC.

This chain connects TRBV19 to TRBJ2-1, with 8 bases aligning to TRBD2. CDR1 and CDR2 from the germline V gene are LNHDA and SQIVND (reference sequence). The CDR3 loop spans 14 amino acids. J was trimmed by 6 bases and V by 4 bases; bases with no gene match: 5. The CDR3 DNA follows: TGTGCCAGTAGTAAGCGCGGGAGGATCAATGAGCAGTTCTTC. Its protein is CASSKRGRINEQFF. Full variable domain (remainder filled in from reference TRBV19 and TRBJ2-1): DGGITQSPKYLFRKEGQNVTLSCEQNLNHDAMYWYRQDPGQGLRLIYYSQIVNDFQKGDIAEGYSVSREKKESFPLTVTSAQKNPTAFYLCASSKRGRINEQFFGPGTRLTVL.

The chain uses TRBV7-3 and TRBJ2-3, with unresolved D. The CDR3 is 12 amino acids. Germline-derived CDR1 and CDR2 are SGHTA and FQGTGA. Trimming pared 5 bases from V and 3 bases from J, leaving 6 bases between. The CDR3 DNA follows: TGTGCCAGCAGCAAAATGACAGATACGCAGTATTTT. Translating it yields CASSKMTDTQYF.

This chain uses TRBV27 with TRBJ2-7; 9 positions agree with TRBD2. CDR3 length: 15 residues. V was clipped by 3 bases and J by 2 bases; unmatched bases: 5. Per the germline V gene, CDR1 is MNHEY and CDR2 is SMNVEV (reference sequence). CDR3 protein: CASSFRAGGPYEQYF. Written as DNA, the CDR3 is TGTGCCAGCAGTTTCCGGGCGGGAGGGCCCTACGAGCAGTACTTC.

The chain joins TRBV20-1 to TRBJ2-3, with D uncertain. Trimming took off 3 bases at V and 6 bases at J, with 7 bases between the two ends. Germline V CDR1 and CDR2: DFQATT, SNEGSKA (reference sequence). This CDR3 is built from 11 residues. The DNA of the CDR3 is TGCAGTGCTAGGACCGGCGATACGCAGTATTTT. Its protein product is CSARTGDTQYF.

The chain carries TRBV5-6 and TRBJ2-7; tentative D call: TRBD2 (6 bases). The germline V gene has CDR1 SGHDT and CDR2 YYEEEE. Trimming took 2 bases from V and 0 from J, leaving 6 bases between them. The CDR3 totals 13 residues. CDR3 DNA: TGTGCCAGCAGCTTCGGGGGCTCCTACGAGCAGTACTTC. Protein sequence: CASSFGGSYEQYF.

V and J are TRBV27 and TRBJ1-2; the D gene is possibly TRBD1 (5 bases). This CDR3 is 13 amino acids long. Germline loops: CDR1 MNHEY, CDR2 SMNVEV (reference sequence). V was trimmed by 0 bases and J by 4 bases, leaving 6 bases between them. CDR3 DNA sequence: TGTGCCAGCAGTTTATCAGGGGTCTATGGCTACACCTTC. Its protein is CASSLSGVYGYTF.

CDR3 coding DNA: TGTGCCAGCAGCCTTCCCGGCTACGAGCAGTACTTC. Its translation: CASSLPGYEQYF. The chain links TRBV28 to TRBJ2-7; D is unresolved. CDR1 MDHEN and CDR2 SYDVKM come from the germline V gene. The CDR3 consists of 12 residues. The germline V and J ends were trimmed by 6 bases and 3 bases, with 9 bases remaining between them. The full variable domain, its missing parts supplied by reference TRBV28 and TRBJ2-7, is DVKVTQSSRYLVKRTGEKVFLECVQDMDHENMFWYRQDPGLGLRLIYFSYDVKMKEKGDIPEGYSVSREKKERFSLILESASTNQTSMYLCASSLPGYEQYFGPGTRLTVT.

The chain uses TRBV18 and TRBJ2-7, with TRBD1 matching 7 bases. The CDR3 runs to 18 residues. From germline, CDR1 is KGHSH and CDR2 LQKENI. With V trimmed by 2 bases and J by 0 bases, 13 bases remained unmatched. The CDR3 spells CASSPFPGTVTSSYEQYF. For the CDR3, the DNA is TGTGCCAGCTCACCATTCCCCGGGACAGTTACTAGCTCCTACGAGCAGTACTTC. The variable domain in full, completed from reference TRBV18 and TRBJ2-7, reads NAGVMQNPRHLVRRRGQEARLRCSPMKGHSHVYWYRQLPEEGLKFMVYLQKENIIDESGMPKERFSAEFPKEGPSILRIQQVVRGDSAAYFCASSPFPGTVTSSYEQYFGPGTRLTVT.

The table lists this clone with a count of one. The V call is TRBV7-9, the J call TRBJ1-6; D unclear. CDR1 and CDR2 from the germline V gene are SEHNR and FQNEAQ (reference sequence). Between the trimmed V and J ends, which lost 0 bases and 7 bases, there was a span of 7 bases. The CDR3 sequence is 14 residues long. The CDR3 loop is CASSLAGSNSPLHF. Here the CDR3 DNA reads TGTGCCAGCAGCTTAGCAGGGTCCAATTCACCCCTCCACTTT.

A single count supports this clone. The V call is TRBV11-3, the J call TRBJ1-1; TRBD1 is a possible D gene (6 bases). V dropped 4 bases and J dropped 3 bases, with 18 bases sitting between them. The germline V gene has CDR1 SGHNT and CDR2 YENEEA. The CDR3 is 16 residues long. CDR3 residues: CASSSTGISGDTEAFF. Here the CDR3 DNA reads TGTGCCAGCAGCTCTACAGGGATTTCAGGGGACACTGAAGCTTTCTTT.

The genes are TRBV5-5 and TRBJ2-1; the D call may be TRBD1 or TRBD2 (5 bases each). V shed 4 bases and J shed 13 bases, with 15 bases lying between them. This CDR3 has 12 amino acids. Germline V gene sequence: CDR1 SGHKS, CDR2 YYEKEE (reference sequence). The CDR3 spells CASSPGDGSQFF. DNA for the CDR3: TGTGCCAGCAGCCCCGGGGACGGGTCCCAGTTCTTC.